This paragraph reports one T cell receptor (beta chain). The target antigen is unknown. A read error may account for a junction end that differs from germline. Regions amplified from RNA transcripts were the TCR beta CDR3 regions. With the HTBI primer set, the TCR CDR3 went through a first round of RT-PCR. TCRdb itself ran the multiplex PCR reads through MiXCR, one entry per CDR3 protein. The sample yields roughly 740,000 distinct CDR3 sequences, roughly 15% seen once. These data come from a study of T cells in Graves' hyperthyroidism and ophthalmopathy. General observations from the study: Most clonotypes expanded in the thyroid (above 0.001) were also present in blood. The model made its ophthalmopathy prediction, and onset followed a median around 6.5 months later.

Subjects aged 18 to 65 presented with newly diagnosed hyperthyroidism of less than 2 months' duration. CDR1 and CDR2 from the germline V gene are SQVTM and ANQGSEA. This CDR3 has 12 residues. The sample consisted of blood. The chain is built from TRBV29-1 and TRBJ1-1; TRBD1 agrees at 7 bases. This receptor was taken from a man aged 18 to 35 with Graves' hyperthyroidism. The CDR3 nucleotides are TGCAGCGTGGAAACAGGGGACACTGGAGCTTTCTTT. Translating gives CSVETGDTGAFF.